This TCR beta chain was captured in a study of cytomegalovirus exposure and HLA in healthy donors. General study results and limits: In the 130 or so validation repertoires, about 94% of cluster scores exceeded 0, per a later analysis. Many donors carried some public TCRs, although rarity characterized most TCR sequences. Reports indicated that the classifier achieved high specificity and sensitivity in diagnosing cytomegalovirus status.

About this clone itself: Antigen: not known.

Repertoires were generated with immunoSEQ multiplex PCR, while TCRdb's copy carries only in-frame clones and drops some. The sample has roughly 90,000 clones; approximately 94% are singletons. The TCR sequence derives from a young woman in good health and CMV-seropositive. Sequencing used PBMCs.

The CDR3 loop is CSGQNTEAFF. The CDR3 DNA is TGCAGCGGGCAAAACACTGAAGCTTTCTTT. This rearrangement joins TRBV29-1 to TRBJ1-1; unclear D gene. V lost 7 bases and J lost 2, with 5 bases in between. Germline V gives CDR1 SQVTM, CDR2 ANQGSEA. This CDR3 comprises 10 residues.